Each of the 30 T cell receptor beta chains below was sequenced from the same sample in a study of glioma-infiltrating T cells after dendritic cell vaccination. The method was immunoSEQ multiplex PCR; TCRdb's version includes in-frame clones alone and lacks a portion of them. The data hold some 100,000 clones, with around 80% observed a single time. Sequencing used blood, obtained before dendritic cell vaccination. These TCRs come from a human donor with glioblastoma.

The chain combines TRBV9 with TRBJ2-7; D remains ambiguous. This CDR3 is built from 12 residues. Trimming removed 0 bases at V and 6 bases at J, with 7 bases between. CDR1 and CDR2 (germline): SGDLS, YYNGEE. The CDR3 sequence is CASSVGAGEQYF. CDR3 DNA: TGTGCCAGCAGCGTAGGGGCAGGCGAGCAGTACTTC.

This clone was observed a handful of times. The chain employs TRBV19 and TRBJ2-7; D remains unclear. V lost 1 base, J lost 4 bases, and 5 bases lay in between. In germline, CDR1 is LNHDA, CDR2 SQIVND (reference sequence). The CDR3 length is 12 residues. CDR3 sequence: CASSIGGYEQYF. Written as DNA, the CDR3 is TGTGCCAGTAGTATAGGCGGATACGAGCAGTACTTC.

The chain uses TRBV5-1 and TRBJ2-1; no firm D call. Trimming shortened V by 0 bases and J by 2 bases, and 9 bases separated the two germline ends. The CDR3 totals 15 residues. Germline-derived CDR1 and CDR2 are SGHRS and YFSETQ. The CDR3 DNA reads as TGCGCCAGCAGCTTGGATCCAGGCGCCTACAATGAGCAGTTCTTC. Encoded protein: CASSLDPGAYNEQFF.

This clone appeared a few times. This chain connects TRBV29-1 to TRBJ2-1, with no clear D. The CDR3 length is 11 residues. V lost 7 bases and J 0 bases, leaving 4 bases between the germline ends. The germline V gene has CDR1 SQVTM and CDR2 ANQGSEA. In DNA form, the CDR3 reads TGCAGCGGCAGCTCCTACAATGAGCAGTTCTTC. This sequence encodes CSGSSYNEQFF.

This clone has just a few counts. CDR3 nucleotide sequence: TGCGCCAGCAGCTTGGGGGGGGTCCTCACAGATACGCAGTATTTT. Its protein product is CASSLGGVLTDTQYF. The chain uses TRBV5-1 and TRBJ2-3; tentatively, D is TRBD2 (6 bases). The CDR3 loop spans 15 amino acids. Trimming shortened V by 0 bases and J by 2 bases, and 10 bases separated the two germline ends. From germline, CDR1 is SGHRS and CDR2 YFSETQ.

The chain employs TRBV13 and TRBJ1-3, with TRBD1 matching 7 bases. The V gene's germline CDR1 is PRHDT and CDR2 FYEKMQ (reference sequence). This CDR3 is 19 amino acids long. The junction had 16 bases not matched to a gene; V was cut back by 4 bases and J by 1 base. The chain's CDR3 is CASSSQHRDRLISGNTIYF. In nucleotides, the CDR3 is TGTGCCAGCAGCTCCCAGCATAGGGACAGACTAATTTCTGGAAACACCATATATTTT.

This chain uses TRBV7-8 with TRBJ2-1; D might be TRBD2 (6 bases). There are 14 residues in the CDR3. Germline assignment: CDR1 SGHVS and CDR2 FQNEAQ. Trimming pared 1 base from V and 2 bases from J, leaving 6 bases between. The CDR3 region has the DNA TGTGCCAGCAGCTTAGGACTAGCCTACAATGAGCAGTTCTTC. Translating gives CASSLGLAYNEQFF. The complete variable domain, with remaining parts taken from reference TRBV7-8 and TRBJ2-1, reads GAGVSQSPRYKVAKRGQDVALRCDPISGHVSLFWYQQALGQGPEFLTYFQNEAQLDKSGLPSDRFFAERPEGSVSTLKIQRTQQEDSAVYLCASSLGLAYNEQFFGPGTRLTVL.

J is TRBJ2-2 and V is TRBV5-1; D is unresolved. Germline CDR1 is SGHRS and CDR2 is YFSETQ. There are 16 residues in the CDR3. Trimming removed 4 bases from V and 3 bases from J, with 16 bases in between. CDR3 region: CASSPRLRSDTGELFF. CDR3 bases: TGCGCCAGCAGCCCTAGACTTCGATCGGACACCGGGGAGCTGTTTTTT.

The chain couples TRBV27 to TRBJ2-3; 16 bases match TRBD2. The trim removed 2 bases at V and 6 bases at J, leaving 8 bases unmatched. CDR3 size: 18 residues. Per the germline V gene, CDR1 is MNHEY and CDR2 is SMNVEV (reference sequence). CDR3 bases: TGTGCCAGCAGTTTACGCATGGGACTAGCGGGAGGGATGGATACGCAGTATTTT. Translating it yields CASSLRMGLAGGMDTQYF.

This clone was observed once. CDR3 bases: TGCAGTGCTAGCGGTGGCTACACCTTC. Protein: CSASGGYTF. This chain links TRBV20-1 with TRBJ1-2; D gene unclear. The CDR3 contains 9 residues. V lost 3 bases to trimming and J lost 7 bases, with 3 bases between them. CDR1 and CDR2 from the germline V gene are DFQATT and SNEGSKA (reference sequence).

The J gene is TRBJ2-5, the V gene TRBV6-5, with no clear D. Judging by the DNA end, TRBJ2-7 fits better; the J call may be wrong. The CDR3 sequence is 12 residues long. Per the germline V gene, CDR1 is MNHEY and CDR2 is SVGAGI. The CDR3, as DNA: TGTGCCAGCAGTTACTCCGGCGGCGAGCAGTACTTC. Its protein is CASSYSGGEQYF.

The rearrangement joins TRBV6-1 to TRBJ1-5; unclear D gene. The germline V gene encodes CDR1 MNHNS and CDR2 SASEGT. Trimming took off 4 bases at V and 1 base at J, with 8 bases between the two ends. The CDR3 runs to 14 residues. CDR3 residues: CASSVQSSNQPQHF. The CDR3 coding sequence is TGTGCCAGCAGTGTTCAGTCAAGCAATCAGCCCCAGCATTTT.

The chain has TRBV7-3 and TRBJ2-2; 7 nucleotides agree with TRBD2. The V gene's germline CDR1 is SGHTA and CDR2 FQGTGA. V dropped 4 bases and J dropped 4; count of bases not matched to a gene: 9. The CDR3 length is 16 residues. DNA of the CDR3: TGTGCCAGCAGCTCTTCGACTAGCTACCTCACCGGGGAGCTGTTTTTT. This translates into CASSSSTSYLTGELFF.

This clone has ten or more counts. This chain links TRBV6-5 with TRBJ2-2, with a possible D match to TRBD1 (5 bases). Per germline, CDR1 MNHEY and CDR2 SVGAGI. V lost 10 bases, J lost 0 bases, and 15 bases lay in between. The CDR3 length is 15 residues. The CDR3 nucleotides are TGTGCCACCGGTAGGGGCGCAACGAACACCGGGGAGCTGTTTTTT. Translation gives CATGRGATNTGELFF.

This chain joins TRBV5-1 and TRBJ2-7; D is undetermined. Germline V lookup: CDR1 SGHRS, CDR2 YFSETQ. V was clipped by 0 bases and J by 3 bases, with 10 bases between them. This CDR3 is built from 14 residues. CDR3 bases: TGCGCCAGCAGCTTGGATCCAGGTTACTACGAGCAGTACTTC. This sequence encodes CASSLDPGYYEQYF.

This chain joins TRBV5-1 and TRBJ1-2, with TRBD1 as a possible D gene (5 bases). Trimming took off 7 bases at V and 5 bases at J, with 15 bases between the two ends. This CDR3 comprises 13 residues. The germline V gene has CDR1 SGHRS and CDR2 YFSETQ. CDR3 coding DNA: TGCGCCAGCGGGCCAGAGGGACTGTATGGCTACACCTTC. Its translation: CASGPEGLYGYTF.

The table lists this clone with a count of one. CDR3 sequence (DNA): TGCGCCAGCAGCTTGTTCGCCGGGGAGCTGTTTTTT. This gives the protein CASSLFAGELFF. The chain links TRBV5-1 to TRBJ2-2; D remains unclear. CDR3 length: 12 residues. CDR1 and CDR2 (germline): SGHRS, YFSETQ. V was shortened by 1 base and J by 6 bases, with 4 bases between the two germline ends.

The chain couples TRBV5-1 to TRBJ2-5; 8 bases fit TRBD1. The CDR3 consists of 13 residues. Trimming took 2 bases from V and 7 from J; bases not matched to a gene: 4. Germline CDR1 is SGHRS and CDR2 is YFSETQ. The CDR3 loop reads CASSFGQGGTQYF. The CDR3 DNA sequence: TGCGCCAGCAGCTTCGGACAGGGTGGGACCCAGTACTTC.

There are a few counts of this clone. This chain uses TRBV7-3 with TRBJ2-3, with D tentatively TRBD2 (6 bases). The CDR3 is made up of 14 amino acids. CDR1 SGHTA and CDR2 FQGTGA come from the germline V gene. Trimming took 8 bases from V and 3 from J, leaving 15 bases between them. CDR3 bases: TGTGCCAGCGCTCAAGGGCTAGCGACAGATACGCAGTATTTT. Amino acid sequence: CASAQGLATDTQYF.

In this sample, this clone turned up once. This chain connects TRBV6-5 to TRBJ2-2; 8 nucleotides line up with TRBD1. Germline assignment: CDR1 MNHEY and CDR2 SVGAGI. Trimming at V came to 5 bases and at J to 7 bases, leaving 6 bases not matched to a gene. The CDR3 is 14 residues long. DNA for the CDR3: TGTGCCAGCAGTACCAGGGGGCCGGTCGGGGAGCTGTTTTTT. It codes for CASSTRGPVGELFF.

The gene calls are TRBV2 and TRBJ2-2; TRBD1 agrees at 10 bases. The CDR3 spans 17 residues. V shed 3 bases, J shed 4 bases, and the junction held 8 bases outside the gene matches. Germline values: CDR1 SNHLY, CDR2 FYNNEI. The CDR3 DNA reads TGTGCCAGCAGTGAGACAGGGGGCGCATTGTCCACCGGGGAGCTGTTTTTT. It specifies CASSETGGALSTGELFF.

The CDR3 nucleotides are TGTGCCAGCAGAGGAGGGTTGGGCACCGGGGAGCTGTTTTTT. Translation gives CASRGGLGTGELFF. This chain joins TRBV2 and TRBJ2-2; tentative D call: TRBD2 (6 bases). This CDR3 region has 14 residues. V lost 6 bases, J lost 4 bases, and 12 bases lay in between. Germline V gene lookup returns CDR1 SNHLY and CDR2 FYNNEI.

This clone was recorded a few times. This sequence joins TRBV7-3 and TRBJ2-2; 7 bases map to TRBD1. The germline CDR1 and CDR2 sequences are SGHTA and FQGTGA. V trimming: 4 bases; J trimming: 6 bases; junction bases outside the gene matches: 2. The CDR3 extends over 13 amino acids. The CDR3 DNA reads as TGTGCCAGCAGCTCCACAGGGGCCGGGGAGCTGTTTTTT. Amino acid sequence: CASSSTGAGELFF.

The count of this clone is one. V usage is TRBV6-1 and J usage is TRBJ2-2; TRBD2 might be the D (6 bases). Germline-derived CDR1 and CDR2 are MNHNS and SASEGT. The CDR3 contains 14 residues. V was clipped by 9 bases and J by 4 bases, with 15 bases between them. As DNA, the CDR3 is TGTGCCAGTGGGACTTCTGGGGGCACCGGGGAGCTGTTTTTT. Translation gives CASGTSGGTGELFF.

This sequence joins TRBV25-1 and TRBJ1-1; TRBD1 agrees at 10 bases. The CDR3 sequence is 12 residues long. Germline V gene sequence: CDR1 MGHDK, CDR2 SYGVNS. V shed 6 bases and J 5 bases; nucleotides not matched to a gene: 0. DNA for the CDR3: TGTGCCAGCAGGGGACAGGGGACTGAAGCTTTCTTT. This codes for CASRGQGTEAFF.

CDR3 bases: TGTGCCTGGAGTTCGGCAGGGGGTTTATCGGACTATGGCTACACCTTC. Protein: CAWSSAGGLSDYGYTF. The gene calls are TRBV30 and TRBJ1-2, with 7 bases that match TRBD1. The germline V gene encodes CDR1 GTSNPN and CDR2 SVGIG (reference sequence). V was pared by 2 bases and J by 3 bases, with 12 bases of the junction left unmatched. This CDR3 spans 16 amino acids.

The rearrangement links TRBV4-1 to TRBJ2-7; 8 nucleotides agree with TRBD1. The CDR3 sequence is 15 residues long. Germline assignment: CDR1 MGHRA and CDR2 YSYEKL. With 1 base clipped from V and 3 bases from J, the junction kept 5 bases outside the gene matches. DNA for the CDR3: TGCGCCAGCAGCCAAGGATATGGGACAGGCTACGAGCAGTACTTC. Translated: CASSQGYGTGYEQYF.

The chain carries TRBV10-3 and TRBJ2-3; 7 bases match TRBD1. This CDR3 contains 12 residues. Germline-derived CDR1 and CDR2 are ENHRY and SYGVKD. V trimming: 7 bases; J trimming: 6 bases; junction bases outside the gene matches: 4. The CDR3, as DNA: TGTGCCATCAAAGGGACAGCTGATACGCAGTATTTT. It translates to CAIKGTADTQYF.

The chain employs TRBV19 and TRBJ1-2; D not resolved. The CDR3 has 13 amino acids. V gave up 2 bases and J gave up 4 bases, with 8 bases separating them. Germline V gene data show CDR1 as LNHDA and CDR2 as SQIVND (reference sequence). The CDR3 DNA is TGTGCCAGTAGTATATCCCACGGCTATGGCTACACCTTC. Protein product: CASSISHGYGYTF.

The rearrangement uses TRBV18 and TRBJ2-1; 7 bases align to TRBD1. V shed 1 base and J 6 bases; nucleotides not matched to a gene: 6. The CDR3 length is 15 residues. The germline V gene encodes CDR1 KGHSH and CDR2 LQKENI. CDR3 sequence reads: CASSPQGASLNEQFF. In DNA form, the CDR3 reads TGTGCCAGCTCACCACAGGGGGCGTCTCTCAATGAGCAGTTCTTC.